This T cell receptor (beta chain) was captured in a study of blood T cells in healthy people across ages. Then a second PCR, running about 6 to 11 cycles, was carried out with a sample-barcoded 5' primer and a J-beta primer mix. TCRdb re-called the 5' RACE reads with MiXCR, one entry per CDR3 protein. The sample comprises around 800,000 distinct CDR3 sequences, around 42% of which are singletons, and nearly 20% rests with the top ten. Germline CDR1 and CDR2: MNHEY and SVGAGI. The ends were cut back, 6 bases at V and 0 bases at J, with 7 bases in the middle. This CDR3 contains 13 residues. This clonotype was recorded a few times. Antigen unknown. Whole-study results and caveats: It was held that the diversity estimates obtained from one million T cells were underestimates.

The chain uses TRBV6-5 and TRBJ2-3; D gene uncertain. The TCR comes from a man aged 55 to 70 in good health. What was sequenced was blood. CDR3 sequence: CASRPPSTDTQYF. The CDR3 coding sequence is TGTGCCAGCAGGCCTCCGAGCACAGATACGCAGTATTTT.